These 21 T cell receptor beta chains share one sample of origin, sequenced in a study of T cells expressing NK-cell markers. TCRdb re-called the 5' RACE reads and gives one entry per CDR3 protein, without DNA. Its table records 250,000 to 300,000 distinct CDR3 sequences. Sequenced input: blood T cells: a sorted CD56 or NKG2C T cell subset, CD4+ or CD8+ T cells, or bulk PBMC T cells (not recorded which). These receptors came from a woman between 18 and 69 years old in good health.

This rearrangement joins TRBV11-2 to TRBJ2-5; TCRdb's D call, TRBD2, is unchecked because there is no DNA. Germline V lookup: CDR1 SGHAT, CDR2 FQNNGV. The CDR3 sequence is 16 residues long. CDR3: CASSFGRDVWQETQYF.

The rearrangement uses TRBV5-1 and TRBJ2-1; TCRdb names TRBD2, which stays unverified in the absence of DNA. This CDR3 is 16 amino acids long. The germline V gene encodes CDR1 SGHRS and CDR2 YFSETQ. The CDR3 loop reads CASSLGLADSYNEQFF.

V is TRBV12-3 or TRBV12-4 and J is TRBJ1-5. The CDR3 runs 14 residues. CDR3 in amino acids: CASSFDGNDQPQHF.

V is TRBV5-1 and J is TRBJ1-4. Germline V gene data show CDR1 as SGHRS and CDR2 as YFSETQ. The length of the CDR3 is 15 residues. The CDR3 sequence is CASSLAGTANEKLFF.

The J gene is TRBJ1-4, the V gene TRBV20-1; there is no DNA to check the TCRdb D call of TRBD1. CDR1 and CDR2 from the germline V gene are DFQATT and SNEGSKA (reference sequence). The CDR3 is 12 residues long. The CDR3 loop is CSAGAPLEKLFF.

V usage is TRBV7-2 and J usage is TRBJ1-3. Germline V gene sequence: CDR1 SGHTA, CDR2 FQGNSA. The CDR3 runs to 14 residues. This CDR3 is CASSLGALGNTIYF.

The gene calls are TRBV5-1 and TRBJ2-5; the D call of TRBD2 rests on TCRdb alone, since no DNA is present to check it. Germline CDR1 reads SGHRS; CDR2 reads YFSETQ. CDR3 length equals 14 residues. The CDR3 spells CASSWTGSGKTQYF.

This chain uses TRBV11-2 with TRBJ1-2. CDR1 is SGHAT, CDR2 FQNNGV, per germline. The CDR3 totals 13 residues. This CDR3 reads CASSLDRFYGYTF.

V gene TRBV27 combines with J gene TRBJ2-1; absent DNA, TCRdb's TRBD2 call cannot be checked. The length of the CDR3 is 16 residues. Germline values: CDR1 MNHEY, CDR2 SMNVEV (reference sequence). This CDR3 is CASSSPWTSGRNEQFF.

The CDR3 sequence: CASSLFGAGANVLTF. J is TRBJ2-6 and V is TRBV12-3 or TRBV12-4. The CDR3 totals 15 residues.

The V call is TRBV10-3, the J call TRBJ2-7; TCRdb gives TRBD1 as the D gene, but with no DNA this cannot be confirmed. The CDR3 loop spans 15 amino acids. CDR1 and CDR2 (germline): ENHRY, SYGVKD. The CDR3 region is CAISESGGPSYEQYF.

The V gene is TRBV4-2, the J gene TRBJ1-4; checking the TCRdb D call of TRBD1 is not possible without DNA. The CDR3 loop spans 14 amino acids. Germline V gives CDR1 LGHNA, CDR2 YNFKEQ. The CDR3 here is CASSTGRGYEKLFF.

This chain links TRBV7-2 with TRBJ2-7; TCRdb picks TRBD2, but there is no DNA to check that call. Per germline, CDR1 SGHTA and CDR2 FQGNSA. The CDR3 totals 12 residues. This chain's CDR3 is CASSLDKGQQYF. The full variable domain, with the rest looked up from reference TRBV7-2 and TRBJ2-7, is GAGVSQSPSNKVTEKGKDVELRCDPISGHTALYWYRQSLGQGLEFLIYFQGNSAPDKSGLPSDRFSAERTGGSVSTLTIQRTQQEDSAVYLCASSLDKGQQYFGPGTRLTVT.

The chain carries TRBV12-3 or TRBV12-4 and TRBJ2-5; the TCRdb D gene call, TRBD2, has no DNA to confirm it. This CDR3 contains 16 residues. CDR3 in amino acids: CASSSVAGFYQETQYF.

The J gene is TRBJ2-5, the V gene TRBV6-2 or TRBV6-3; TCRdb's D call, TRBD2, is unchecked because there is no DNA. The germline CDR1 and CDR2 sequences are MNHEY and SVGEGT. CDR3 length equals 13 residues. The CDR3 protein is CASRSPPRGTQYF.

This chain connects TRBV20-1 to TRBJ2-5; TCRdb gives TRBD2 as the D gene, but with no DNA this cannot be confirmed. The germline V gene has CDR1 DFQATT and CDR2 SNEGSKA (reference sequence). The CDR3 spans 13 residues. Here the CDR3 reads CSAQIAGEETQYF.

This rearrangement joins TRBV20-1 to TRBJ2-1; TCRdb reports TRBD2, a call that lacks DNA to check it against. The germline gives CDR1 DFQATT, CDR2 SNEGSKA (reference sequence). This CDR3 is built from 14 residues. CDR3 sequence reads: CSARTSGPYNEQFF.

The V and J genes are TRBV4-2 and TRBJ2-7; TCRdb selects TRBD1, and the lack of DNA leaves this call unchecked. Germline V gives CDR1 LGHNA, CDR2 YNFKEQ. The CDR3 sequence is 14 residues long. This chain's CDR3 is CASSQQGETYEQYF.

This chain joins TRBV27 and TRBJ1-1. This CDR3 is built from 15 residues. Per germline, CDR1 MNHEY and CDR2 SMNVEV (reference sequence). CDR3 loop: CASSLSGVPRTEAFF.

The gene calls are TRBV4-2 and TRBJ2-3; TCRdb calls TRBD2, which cannot be checked without DNA. Germline CDR1 LGHNA, CDR2 YNFKEQ. The CDR3 loop spans 19 amino acids. The CDR3 region is CASSQEMSSGRAGTDTQYF.

The chain employs TRBV7-2 and TRBJ1-1. CDR1 is SGHTA, CDR2 FQGNSA, per germline. This CDR3 has 12 residues. The CDR3 sequence is CASSLVTPEAFF.